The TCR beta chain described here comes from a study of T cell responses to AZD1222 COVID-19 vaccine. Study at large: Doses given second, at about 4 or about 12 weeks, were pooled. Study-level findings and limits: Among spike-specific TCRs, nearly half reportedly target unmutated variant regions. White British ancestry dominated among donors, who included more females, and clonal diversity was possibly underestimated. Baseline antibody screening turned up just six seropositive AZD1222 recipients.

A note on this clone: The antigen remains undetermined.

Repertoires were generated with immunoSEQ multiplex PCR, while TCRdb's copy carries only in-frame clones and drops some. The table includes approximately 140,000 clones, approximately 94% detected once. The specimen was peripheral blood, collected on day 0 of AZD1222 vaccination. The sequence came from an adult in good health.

CDR3 nucleotides: TGTGCCAGTGACCAGGGGAGCTCCTACAATGAGCAGTTCTTC. This sequence encodes CASDQGSSYNEQFF. The J gene is TRBJ2-1, the V gene TRBV19; a weak D match, TRBD1 (6 bases). This CDR3 contains 14 residues. Trimming left V 8 bases short and J 0 bases short, with 11 bases between. Germline values: CDR1 LNHDA, CDR2 SQIVND (reference sequence). The variable domain in full, with the rest retrieved from reference TRBV19 and TRBJ2-1, is DGGITQSPKYLFRKEGQNVTLSCEQNLNHDAMYWYRQDPGQGLRLIYYSQIVNDFQKGDIAEGYSVSREKKESFPLTVTSAQKNPTAFYLCASDQGSSYNEQFFGPGTRLTVL.